This section outlines one TCR beta chain sequence together with its context. The antigen remains undetermined. This sample was taken from a study of CD8 T cells in ankylosing spondylitis. Each CDR3 protein gets one entry after TCRdb re-called the 5' RACE reads with MiXCR. The top ten hold approximately 1% of the sample, which has 300,000 to 400,000 distinct CDR3 sequences, roughly 14% seen once. Whole-study findings and limits: Earlier work had already found some motif variants in reactive arthritis synovial fluid and blood. Roughly eight highly homologous variants made up a TCR beta motif that seemed to typify ankylosing spondylitis blood. Reports say disease-linked clones showed up significantly more in matched ankylosing spondylitis synovial fluid.

This receptor was taken from a male donor with ankylosing spondylitis or in good health (not recorded which). Sample: blood, either unsorted or a sorted T cell fraction (not recorded which).

Written as DNA, the CDR3 is TGTGCCAGCAGTTACAGGGCGGCGGGCACTGAAGCTTTCTTT. Protein sequence: CASSYRAAGTEAFF. V gene TRBV27 combines with J gene TRBJ1-1; TRBD1 might be the D (6 bases). V lost 4 bases, J lost 4 bases, and 13 bases lay in between. The CDR3 has 14 residues. Per germline, CDR1 MNHEY and CDR2 SMNVEV (reference sequence).